The present T cell receptor (beta chain) was sequenced within a study of T-cell reconstitution after alpha-beta-depleted transplantation in children. Study-wide findings and caveats: Among T cells one year after transplant, newly produced cells accounted for most counts and diversity. Recipient T cells and thymic progenitors that survived were the source of the high TCRbeta diversity seen at day 60 in some patients. Reportedly, roughly two months post-transplant, alpha-beta T cells arose from several hundred expanded graft clones.

This clonotype was observed at least ten times. Its antigen is undetermined. V lost 7 bases and J 4 bases, leaving 20 bases between the germline ends. Germline V gives CDR1 SQVTM, CDR2 ANQGSEA. CDR3 length: 15 residues. Unique molecular identifiers were incorporated during preparation of the TCRbeta library. TCRdb called the PCR reads again in MiXCR, with one record for every CDR3 protein. The sample lists some 550,000 distinct CDR3 sequences, about 21% occurring once. This sequence originates from a boy in the first two years of life who had a stem cell transplant for acute myeloid leukemia, so the T cells may come from the graft donor. The V and J genes are TRBV29-1 and TRBJ2-1; D gene uncertain. The sample consisted of PBMCs, mostly from graft donor cells, taken 360 days after TCRalphabeta/CD19-depleted stem cell transplant. The CDR3 here is CSAESVLAPYNEQFF. CDR3 nucleotide sequence: TGCAGCGCCGAGAGTGTCCTTGCCCCTTACAATGAGCAGTTCTTC.